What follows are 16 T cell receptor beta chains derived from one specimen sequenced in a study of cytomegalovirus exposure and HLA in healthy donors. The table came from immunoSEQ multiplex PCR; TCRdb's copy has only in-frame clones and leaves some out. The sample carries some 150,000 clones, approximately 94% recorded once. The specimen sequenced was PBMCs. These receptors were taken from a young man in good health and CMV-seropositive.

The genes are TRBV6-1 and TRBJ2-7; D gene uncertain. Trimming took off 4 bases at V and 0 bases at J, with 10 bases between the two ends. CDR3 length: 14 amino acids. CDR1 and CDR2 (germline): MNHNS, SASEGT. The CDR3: CASSVEPNSYEQYF. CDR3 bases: TGTGCCAGCAGTGTGGAGCCCAACTCCTACGAGCAGTACTTC.

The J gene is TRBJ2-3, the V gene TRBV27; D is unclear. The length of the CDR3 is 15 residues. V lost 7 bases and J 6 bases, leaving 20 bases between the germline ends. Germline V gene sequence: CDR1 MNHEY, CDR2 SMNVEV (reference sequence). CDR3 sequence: CASKKRYQAWDTQYF. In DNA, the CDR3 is TGTGCCAGCAAAAAAAGGTACCAGGCCTGGGATACGCAGTATTTT.

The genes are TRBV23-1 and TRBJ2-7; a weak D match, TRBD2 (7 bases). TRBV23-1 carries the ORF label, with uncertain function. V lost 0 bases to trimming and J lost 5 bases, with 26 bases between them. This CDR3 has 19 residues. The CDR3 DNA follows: TGCGCCAGCAGTCAATCCCGGGGGCTAGCGGCCTTTAAAGGGGACGAGCAGTACTTC. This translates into CASSQSRGLAAFKGDEQYF.

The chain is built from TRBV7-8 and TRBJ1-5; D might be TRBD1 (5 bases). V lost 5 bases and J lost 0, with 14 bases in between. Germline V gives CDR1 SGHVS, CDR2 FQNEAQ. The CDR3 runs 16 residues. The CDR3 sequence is CASSPPGRDSNQPQHF. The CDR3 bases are TGTGCCAGCAGCCCCCCGGGGCGGGATAGCAATCAGCCCCAGCATTTT.

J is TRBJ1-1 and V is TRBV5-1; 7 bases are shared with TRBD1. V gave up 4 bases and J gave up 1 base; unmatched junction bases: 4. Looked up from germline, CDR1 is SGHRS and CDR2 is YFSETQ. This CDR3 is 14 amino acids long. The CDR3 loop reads CASSLGQANTEAFF. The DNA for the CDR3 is TGCGCCAGCAGCCTAGGACAGGCGAACACTGAAGCTTTCTTT.

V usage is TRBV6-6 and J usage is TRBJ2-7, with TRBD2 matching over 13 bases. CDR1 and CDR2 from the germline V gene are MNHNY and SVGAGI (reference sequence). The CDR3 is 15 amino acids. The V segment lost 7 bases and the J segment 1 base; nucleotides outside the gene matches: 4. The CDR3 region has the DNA TGTGCCAGCACCTCGGGACTAGCGGGATCCTACGAGCAGTACTTC. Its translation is CASTSGLAGSYEQYF.

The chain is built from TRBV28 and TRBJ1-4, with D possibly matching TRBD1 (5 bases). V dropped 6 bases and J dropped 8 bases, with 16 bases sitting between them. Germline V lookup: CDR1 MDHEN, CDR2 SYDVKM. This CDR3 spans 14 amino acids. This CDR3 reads CASSWGSGREKLFF. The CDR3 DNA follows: TGTGCCAGCAGCTGGGGCTCAGGTCGGGAAAAACTGTTTTTT.

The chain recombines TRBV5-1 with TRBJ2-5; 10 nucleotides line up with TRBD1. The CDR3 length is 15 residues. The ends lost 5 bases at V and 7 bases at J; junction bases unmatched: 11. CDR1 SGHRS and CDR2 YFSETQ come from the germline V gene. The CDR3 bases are TGCGCCAGCAGTTTTACCCCCGGGACAGGGGTGACCCAGTACTTC. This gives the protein CASSFTPGTGVTQYF.

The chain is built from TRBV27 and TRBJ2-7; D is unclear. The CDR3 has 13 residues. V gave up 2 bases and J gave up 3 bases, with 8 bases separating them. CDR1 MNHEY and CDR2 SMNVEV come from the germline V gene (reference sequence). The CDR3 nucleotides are TGTGCCAGCAGTTTAGGGCCTGGCTACGAGCAGTACTTC. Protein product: CASSLGPGYEQYF.

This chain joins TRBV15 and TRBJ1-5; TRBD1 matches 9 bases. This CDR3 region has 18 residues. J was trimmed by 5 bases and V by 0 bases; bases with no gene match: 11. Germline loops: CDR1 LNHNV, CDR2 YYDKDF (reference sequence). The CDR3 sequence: CATSRDRVSWTGDQPQHF. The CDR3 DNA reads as TGTGCCACCAGCAGAGATAGAGTAAGTTGGACAGGGGATCAGCCCCAGCATTTT.

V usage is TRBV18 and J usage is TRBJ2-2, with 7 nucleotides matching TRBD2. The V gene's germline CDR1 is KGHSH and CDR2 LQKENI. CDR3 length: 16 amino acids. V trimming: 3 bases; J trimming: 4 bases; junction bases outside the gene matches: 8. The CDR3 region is CASSPFYGRTTGELFF. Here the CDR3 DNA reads TGTGCCAGCTCACCCTTCTACGGGAGGACCACCGGGGAGCTGTTTTTT.

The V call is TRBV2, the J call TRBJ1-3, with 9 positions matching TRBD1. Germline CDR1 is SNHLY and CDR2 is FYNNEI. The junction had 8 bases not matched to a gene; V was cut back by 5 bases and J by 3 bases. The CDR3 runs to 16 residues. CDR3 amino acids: CASSPGQGLDGNTIYF. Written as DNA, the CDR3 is TGTGCCAGCAGTCCAGGACAGGGGCTCGATGGAAACACCATATATTTT.

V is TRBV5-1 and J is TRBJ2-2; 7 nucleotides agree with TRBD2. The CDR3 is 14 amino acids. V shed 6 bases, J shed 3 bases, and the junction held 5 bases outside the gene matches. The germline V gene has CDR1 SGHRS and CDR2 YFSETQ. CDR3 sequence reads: CASTPGGDTGELFF. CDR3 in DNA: TGCGCCAGCACCCCTGGGGGGGACACCGGGGAGCTGTTTTTT.

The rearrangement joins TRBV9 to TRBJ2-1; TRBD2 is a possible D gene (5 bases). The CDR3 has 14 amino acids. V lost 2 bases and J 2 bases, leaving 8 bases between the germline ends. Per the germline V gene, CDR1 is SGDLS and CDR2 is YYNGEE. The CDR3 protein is CASSVSGTYNEQFF. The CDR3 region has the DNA TGTGCCAGCAGCGTCTCCGGGACCTACAATGAGCAGTTCTTC.

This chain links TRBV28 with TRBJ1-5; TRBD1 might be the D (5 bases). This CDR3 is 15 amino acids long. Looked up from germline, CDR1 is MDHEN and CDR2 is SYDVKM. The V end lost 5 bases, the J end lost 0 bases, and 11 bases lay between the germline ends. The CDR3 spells CASSRDSLSNQPQHF. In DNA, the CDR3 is TGTGCCAGCAGTCGAGACAGTCTTAGCAATCAGCCCCAGCATTTT.

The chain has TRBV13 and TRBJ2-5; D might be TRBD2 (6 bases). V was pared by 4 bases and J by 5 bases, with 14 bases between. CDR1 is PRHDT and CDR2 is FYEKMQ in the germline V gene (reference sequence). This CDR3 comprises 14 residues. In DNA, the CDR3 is TGTGCCAGCAGCTACTTCCGGAGGGGTGAGACCCAGTACTTC. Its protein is CASSYFRRGETQYF.